This T cell receptor (beta chain) was found in a study of T cells in Graves' hyperthyroidism and ophthalmopathy. The study, taken as a whole, reports: Progression to ophthalmopathy was predicted a median of roughly seven months early. The blood repertoire included most of the expanded thyroid clonotypes above 0.001.

This clonotype was recorded at least ten times. Its specificity is not known. It was 8 to 10 ml of fresh peripheral blood that supplied the PBMCs. Trimming took 7 bases from V and 1 from J, leaving 13 bases between them. Germline V gene sequence: CDR1 MDHEN, CDR2 SYDVKM. This CDR3 comprises 14 residues. TCR beta CDR3 sequences were amplified from RNA transcripts. First-round RT-PCR targeting the TCR CDR3 was performed with the HTBI primer set. MiXCR, applied by TCRdb to the multiplex PCR reads, yields one record per CDR3 protein. The sample holds roughly 640,000 distinct CDR3 sequences; roughly a sixth are singletons and the top ten take roughly 3%.

The chain combines TRBV28 with TRBJ2-5; D remains ambiguous. The source of this sequence is a woman in her 40s with Graves' ophthalmopathy. The sequencing sample was made of blood. The CDR3 region is CASKILGTQETQYF. Here the CDR3 DNA reads TGTGCCAGCAAAATCTTGGGAACCCAAGAGACCCAGTACTTC.